Listed here is a single T cell receptor beta chain. The antigen is unknown. The data stem from a study of response to subunit inactivated influenza vaccine. Study-level findings and limits: New T cells are recruited in small numbers by each seasonal influenza vaccination, according to the authors' suggestion.

TCRdb independently ran MiXCR on the RT-PCR reads; one entry per CDR3 protein. The sample yields around 170,000 distinct CDR3 sequences, approximately 12% seen once. Sequenced here: CD8+ T cells sorted from PBMCs, sampled roughly 24 months after vaccination. The sequence came from a man aged 45 to 70 who received an inactivated influenza vaccine.

For the CDR3, the DNA is TGTGCCAGCAGTTACTCCCCAAAATACGAGCAGTACTTC. Its protein is CASSYSPKYEQYF. V and J are TRBV6-5 and TRBJ2-7; D uncertain. V lost 0 bases, J lost 4 bases, and 7 bases lay in between. The CDR3 covers 13 residues. Germline V lookup: CDR1 MNHEY, CDR2 SVGAGI.